This entry features one TCR beta chain sequence. This sample was included in a study of blood T cell repertoires in COVID-19. Study as a whole: Italy, Spain and the United States were the sources of the convalescent and acute COVID-19 samples. Sources were T cells, B-cell-depleted T cells, or PBMCs; the material itself was cDNA or gDNA.

Looked up from germline, CDR1 is MNHEY and CDR2 is SVGAGI. This CDR3 has 15 amino acids. Trimming stripped 0 bases from V and 4 bases from J, with 12 bases between. Original methodology: Researchers report that nucleated cell counts were estimated from reference gene primer amplification. Measured with immunoSEQ multiplex PCR; TCRdb has only the in-frame clones, and not every one. V, J and clone size were drawn from that table, and D and trimming were deduced from the DNA. The sample has 300,000 or so clones, around 87% seen once. This chain uses TRBV6-5 with TRBJ1-1, with D possibly TRBD1 on 5 matching bases. The sample was peripheral blood. The TCR was taken from a middle-aged woman who had recovered from COVID-19. CDR3 nucleotide sequence: TGTGCCAGCAGTTACTCGAAGTGGGGCCCCACTGAAGCTTTCTTT. This sequence encodes CASSYSKWGPTEAFF.